This T cell receptor (beta chain) is drawn from a study of T cells in Graves' hyperthyroidism and ophthalmopathy. The V end was cut by 5 bases, the J end by 0 bases, with 11 bases between. The CDR3 totals 15 residues. Germline lookup yields CDR1 MDHEN and CDR2 SYDVKM. TCR beta CDR3 regions were amplified from RNA transcripts. First-round RT-PCR targeting the TCR CDR3 was performed with the HTBI primer set. TCRdb reprocessed the multiplex PCR reads with MiXCR, giving one entry per CDR3 protein. Here the sample spans around 690,000 distinct CDR3 sequences, around 21% being singletons. The sequence derives from a man aged 25 to 40 with Graves' ophthalmopathy. The sample was blood. The chain uses TRBV28 and TRBJ2-1; D not certain. CDR3 sequence reads: CASSSRWDSYNEQFF. For the CDR3, the DNA is TGTGCCAGCAGTAGTCGCTGGGACTCCTACAATGAGCAGTTCTTC.